Following are 30 T cell receptor beta chains from one sample sequenced in a study of T cells in Graves' hyperthyroidism and ophthalmopathy. Researchers amplified the TCR beta CDR3 regions from RNA transcripts. HTBI primers were the set used in a first-round RT-PCR of the TCR CDR3. TCRdb called the multiplex PCR reads again in MiXCR, with one record for every CDR3 protein. The sample lists roughly 300,000 distinct CDR3 sequences; 15% to 20% were seen once. Sequencing input: blood. The receptor source for this set is a woman in her forties or fifties with Graves' hyperthyroidism.

The CDR3 sequence: CASNLGTTEAFF. Here the CDR3 DNA reads TGTGCCAGTAATCTGGGGACCACTGAAGCTTTCTTT. This rearrangement joins TRBV19 to TRBJ1-1; a possible D gene is TRBD1 (5 bases). Germline assignment: CDR1 LNHDA and CDR2 SQIVND (reference sequence). The CDR3 runs 12 residues. V was trimmed by 7 bases and J by 4 bases, leaving 10 bases between them.

The V call is TRBV19, the J call TRBJ1-2, with TRBD1 as a possible D gene (6 bases). The germline CDR1 and CDR2 sequences are LNHDA and SQIVND (reference sequence). The CDR3 runs to 13 residues. V was shortened by 5 bases and J by 6 bases, with 13 bases between the two germline ends. The CDR3 coding sequence is TGTGCCAGTAGTTACAGGGAGAGAGATGGCTACACCTTC. Its translation: CASSYRERDGYTF. Full variable domain (outside the CDR3, taken from reference TRBV19 and TRBJ1-2): DGGITQSPKYLFRKEGQNVTLSCEQNLNHDAMYWYRQDPGQGLRLIYYSQIVNDFQKGDIAEGYSVSREKKESFPLTVTSAQKNPTAFYLCASSYRERDGYTFGSGTRLTVV.

In its sample, this clonotype was seen a few times. The rearrangement joins TRBV20-1 to TRBJ2-1; 7 bases map to TRBD2. CDR1 and CDR2 (germline): DFQATT, SNEGSKA (reference sequence). This CDR3 is 12 amino acids long. V gave up 6 bases and J gave up 7 bases; unmatched junction bases: 6. The CDR3 DNA reads as TGCAGTGCCGGGGGGTGGAGGAATGAGCAGTTCTTC. Translated, it gives CSAGGWRNEQFF.

This clonotype was detected many times. The chain links TRBV20-1 to TRBJ2-1; maybe TRBD2 (6 bases). Germline CDR1 is DFQATT and CDR2 is SNEGSKA (reference sequence). CDR3 length: 16 residues. V lost 1 base, J lost 5 bases, and 18 bases lay in between. The CDR3 loop reads CSARGSRLGEDNEQFF. Here the CDR3 DNA reads TGCAGTGCTAGAGGATCCCGACTAGGTGAAGACAATGAGCAGTTCTTC.

Many counts were recorded for this clonotype. V is TRBV3-1 and J is TRBJ1-2; D is unresolved. V shed 2 bases and J shed 8 bases, with 12 bases lying between them. Germline V lookup: CDR1 LGHDT, CDR2 YNNKEL (reference sequence). The CDR3 totals 13 residues. Here the CDR3 reads CASSQLDGGGYTF. The CDR3 coding sequence is TGTGCCAGCAGCCAATTGGATGGAGGGGGCTACACCTTC.

The chain carries TRBV29-1 and TRBJ1-2; D perhaps matches TRBD1 (5 bases). This CDR3 region has 12 residues. The germline V gene encodes CDR1 SQVTM and CDR2 ANQGSEA. Between the trimmed V and J ends, which lost 5 bases and 4 bases, there was a span of 11 bases. The CDR3 DNA reads TGCAGCGTTCAGGACAAGGGCTATGGCTACACCTTC. It yields the protein CSVQDKGYGYTF.

As for this clonotype: A much bigger clone sits one base away, suggesting this may be a read error. This chain uses TRBV28 with TRBJ1-1; maybe TRBD1 (5 bases). V gave up 3 bases and J gave up 5 bases, with 10 bases separating them. Germline V gene lookup returns CDR1 MDHEN and CDR2 SYDVKM. This CDR3 spans 13 amino acids. The CDR3 DNA reads TGTGCCAGCAGTTTGGGGACGCGGACTGAAGCTTTCTTT. Its protein is CASSLGTRTEAFF.

This clonotype appeared many times. The chain joins TRBV12-3 or TRBV12-4 to TRBJ1-5; 8 bases match TRBD1. The length of the CDR3 is 15 residues. The V gene end was trimmed by 4 bases and the J gene end by 6 bases; junction bases not matched to a gene: 8. As DNA, the CDR3 is TGTGCCAGCAGTTACCGGACAGGGCCGATTCAGCCCCAGCATTTT. This sequence encodes CASSYRTGPIQPQHF.

This clonotype was counted once. The J gene is TRBJ2-2, the V gene TRBV7-9, with D uncertain. V was pared by 3 bases and J by 4 bases, with 9 bases between. Germline V gene data show CDR1 as SEHNR and CDR2 as FQNEAQ (reference sequence). The CDR3 has 14 amino acids. As DNA, the CDR3 is TGTGCCAGCAGCTTTGCGGTAGTCACCGGGGAGCTGTTTTTT. Amino acids: CASSFAVVTGELFF. Looking up the rest from reference TRBV7-9 and TRBJ2-2 gives the full variable domain: DTGVSQNPRHKITKRGQNVTFRCDPISEHNRLYWYRQTLGQGPEFLTYFQNEAQLEKSRLLSDRFSAERPKGSFSTLEIQRTEQGDSAMYLCASSFAVVTGELFFGEGSRLTVL.

This clonotype was recorded only once. A much more abundant neighbour one base away suggests this may be a read error. The V gene is TRBV12-3 or TRBV12-4, the J gene TRBJ2-7; D gene unclear. The CDR3 spans 11 residues. V lost 5 bases to trimming and J lost 5 bases, with 7 bases between them. CDR3 residues: CASSRANEQYF. The CDR3 coding sequence is TGTGCCAGCAGTCGCGCTAACGAGCAGTACTTC.

This chain uses TRBV28 with TRBJ2-6; D is unresolved. CDR3 length: 14 residues. V dropped 8 bases and J dropped 0 bases, with 8 bases sitting between them. Germline V gene lookup returns CDR1 MDHEN and CDR2 SYDVKM. The CDR3 bases are TGTGCCAGCTCAGCCCTCTCTGGGGCCAACGTCCTGACTTTC. This translates into CASSALSGANVLTF.

Turning to this clonotype: At one boundary the junction diverges from the germline segment, which might be a read error. V and J are TRBV5-1 and TRBJ2-1; 7 bases map to TRBD2. The CDR3 totals 16 residues. Germline V CDR1 and CDR2: SGHRS, YFSETQ. The CDR3 here is CASSTLPRGVRNEQFF. The CDR3 nucleotides are TGTGCCAGCAGCACCCTGCCTCGGGGGGTCAGGAATGAGCAGTTCTTC.

This clonotype appeared a few times. The rearrangement uses TRBV3-1 and TRBJ2-5; 13 positions match TRBD2. CDR1 is LGHDT and CDR2 is YNNKEL in the germline V gene (reference sequence). The CDR3 runs to 18 residues. V gave up 0 bases and J gave up 3 bases; unmatched junction bases: 7. CDR3 bases: TGTGCCAGCAGCCAAGATGTCTCGGGACTAGCGGGGAAAGAGACCCAGTACTTC. It translates to CASSQDVSGLAGKETQYF.

This sequence joins TRBV12-3 or TRBV12-4 and TRBJ1-1, with a possible D match to TRBD1 (6 bases). This CDR3 is built from 14 residues. The ends were cut back, 6 bases at V and 1 base at J, with 12 bases in the middle. Written as DNA, the CDR3 is TGTGCCAGCAGCCCTGACAGGCCGAACACTGAAGCTTTCTTT. Translation: CASSPDRPNTEAFF.

Only one count was recorded for this clonotype. The V gene is TRBV7-9, the J gene TRBJ2-2, with D uncertain. The ends were cut back, 0 bases at V and 4 bases at J, with 9 bases in the middle. Germline loops: CDR1 SEHNR, CDR2 FQNEAQ (reference sequence). This CDR3 spans 15 amino acids. CDR3 sequence: CASSLAPQITGELFF. The CDR3 coding sequence is TGTGCCAGCAGCTTAGCCCCACAGATCACCGGGGAGCTGTTTTTT.

The chain has TRBV7-3 and TRBJ2-5; 9 positions agree with TRBD2. CDR1 is SGHTA and CDR2 is FQGTGA in the germline V gene. V lost 1 base, J lost 2 bases, and 2 bases stayed unmatched. The CDR3 spans 15 residues. DNA of the CDR3: TGTGCCAGCAGCTTAAATGCGGGAGGGCAAGAGACCCAGTACTTC. It encodes CASSLNAGGQETQYF. Filled out from reference TRBV7-3 and TRBJ2-5, the complete variable domain reads GAGVSQTPSNKVTEKGKYVELRCDPISGHTALYWYRQSLGQGPEFLIYFQGTGAADDSGLPNDRFFAVRPEGSVSTLKIQRTERGDSAVYLCASSLNAGGQETQYFGPGTRLLVL.

This clonotype has at least ten counts. The chain carries TRBV6-1 and TRBJ2-7, with D maybe TRBD2 (6 bases). This CDR3 has 14 residues. Germline CDR1 is MNHNS and CDR2 is SASEGT. The V gene lost 5 bases and the J gene lost 6 bases, with 17 bases spanning the gap. In DNA, the CDR3 is TGTGCCAGCAGTCCCTCCCCAGGAGGGTTCGAGCAGTACTTC. It specifies CASSPSPGGFEQYF.

The chain recombines TRBV4-1 with TRBJ2-6; no reliable D call. Trimming left V 3 bases short and J 0 bases short, with 6 bases between. From germline, CDR1 is MGHRA and CDR2 YSYEKL. The CDR3 length is 15 residues. Here the CDR3 DNA reads TGCGCCAGCAGCCAGGTGAGCTCTGGGGCCAACGTCCTGACTTTC. Translating gives CASSQVSSGANVLTF.

This clonotype has only a few counts. The rearrangement links TRBV28 to TRBJ2-1; TRBD2 is a possible D gene (5 bases). V dropped 5 bases and J dropped 8 bases, with 19 bases sitting between them. This CDR3 region has 15 residues. Germline V CDR1 and CDR2: MDHEN, SYDVKM. This CDR3 is CASSPQRGRSYEQFF. The CDR3 DNA reads as TGTGCCAGCAGTCCCCAACGCGGGCGAAGCTATGAGCAGTTCTTC.

J is TRBJ1-2 and V is TRBV7-8, with TRBD1 matching over 8 bases. The CDR3 runs to 16 residues. Per germline, CDR1 SGHVS and CDR2 FQNEAQ. With V trimmed by 3 bases and J by 6 bases, 12 bases remained unmatched. In nucleotides, the CDR3 is TGTGCCAGCAGCTTGCTTGGACAGGGCCTTACCCATGGCTACACCTTC. Translating it yields CASSLLGQGLTHGYTF.

This rearrangement joins TRBV6-1 to TRBJ1-6, with TRBD1 matching 10 bases. V shed 2 bases and J 8 bases; nucleotides not matched to a gene: 3. Germline CDR1 reads MNHNS; CDR2 reads SASEGT. The CDR3 is 15 amino acids. This chain's CDR3 is CASSERDRGHSPLHF. The CDR3 nucleotides are TGTGCCAGCAGTGAACGCGACAGGGGGCATTCACCCCTCCACTTT.

This clonotype was seen many times. This chain links TRBV20-1 with TRBJ1-1; D call uncertain. Germline CDR1 reads DFQATT; CDR2 reads SNEGSKA (reference sequence). Trimming shortened V by 0 bases and J by 1 base, and 3 bases separated the two germline ends. The CDR3 consists of 12 residues. This chain's CDR3 is CSARDRNTEAFF. The CDR3 DNA sequence: TGCAGTGCTAGAGATAGGAACACTGAAGCTTTCTTT.

About this clonotype: A read error may explain this, as a much larger clone is one base away. The chain has TRBV5-1 and TRBJ2-3; the match to TRBD1 covers 7 bases. CDR1 and CDR2 from the germline V gene are SGHRS and YFSETQ. V lost 3 bases to trimming and J lost 4 bases; unmatched junction nucleotides: 11. The CDR3 totals 16 residues. The CDR3 DNA reads TGCGCCAGCAGCTACTGGAAAGGGGGCGTCGCAGATACGCAGTATTTT. It is translated as CASSYWKGGVADTQYF. The full variable domain, completed using reference TRBV5-1 and TRBJ2-3, is KAGVTQTPRYLIKTRGQQVTLSCSPISGHRSVSWYQQTPGQGLQFLFEYFSETQRNKGNFPGRFSGRQFSNSRSEMNVSTLELGDSALYLCASSYWKGGVADTQYFGPGTRLTVL.

In this sample, this clonotype turned up a few times. The V and J genes are TRBV13 and TRBJ1-1; no clear D. The ends were cut back, 8 bases at V and 1 base at J, with 14 bases in the middle. CDR3 length: 14 amino acids. The V gene's germline CDR1 is PRHDT and CDR2 FYEKMQ (reference sequence). The CDR3 loop is CASGPVDKNTEAFF. CDR3 DNA: TGTGCCAGCGGACCCGTAGATAAGAACACTGAAGCTTTCTTT.

This clonotype showed up just a few times. The CDR3 protein is CSAAPRMGGELFF. In DNA, the CDR3 is TGCAGTGCTGCTCCTCGCATGGGCGGGGAGCTGTTTTTT. The rearrangement links TRBV20-1 to TRBJ2-2; D not certain. Trimming took off 5 bases at V and 7 bases at J, with 14 bases between the two ends. The CDR3 has 13 residues. CDR1 DFQATT and CDR2 SNEGSKA come from the germline V gene (reference sequence).

This rearrangement joins TRBV6-1 to TRBJ1-2; 8 bases fit TRBD1. This CDR3 is 14 amino acids long. Germline V gene lookup returns CDR1 MNHNS and CDR2 SASEGT. Trimming removed 7 bases from V and 7 bases from J; junction bases left unmatched: 11. Here the CDR3 DNA reads TGTGCCAGCAAAACGAACTCAGGGGGCCTTGGCTACACCTTC. This translates into CASKTNSGGLGYTF.

In this sample, this clonotype turned up a few times. The V call is TRBV20-1, the J call TRBJ2-5; D is uncertain. Trimming stripped 2 bases from V and 5 bases from J, with 18 bases between. This CDR3 contains 15 residues. CDR1 is DFQATT, CDR2 SNEGSKA, per germline (reference sequence). CDR3 sequence reads: CSARPPLGLKETQYF. CDR3 nucleotides: TGCAGTGCTAGACCCCCCTTGGGGTTGAAGGAGACCCAGTACTTC.

This clonotype was counted only a few times. This chain joins TRBV3-1 and TRBJ2-5, with 10 bases aligning to TRBD1. This CDR3 is built from 17 residues. V shed 1 base, J shed 5 bases, and the junction held 10 bases outside the gene matches. Looked up from germline, CDR1 is LGHDT and CDR2 is YNNKEL (reference sequence). The CDR3 sequence: CASSQAGQGLWRETQYF. In DNA form, the CDR3 reads TGTGCCAGCAGCCAAGCGGGACAGGGGCTATGGAGGGAGACCCAGTACTTC.

This clonotype has a count of ten or more. The genes are TRBV28 and TRBJ2-7; 14 bases are shared with TRBD2. Trimming cost V 5 bases and J 0 bases; bases outside gene matches: 6. The CDR3 consists of 17 residues. CDR1 is MDHEN, CDR2 SYDVKM, per germline. CDR3 residues: CASSEHGTSGSSYEQYF. The CDR3 DNA reads TGTGCCAGCAGTGAGCACGGGACTAGCGGGAGCTCCTACGAGCAGTACTTC.

This clonotype showed up just a few times. The chain is built from TRBV6-5 and TRBJ1-6; D not certain. The CDR3 length is 14 residues. The germline V and J ends were trimmed by 0 bases and 10 bases, with 10 bases remaining between them. Germline V gene lookup returns CDR1 MNHEY and CDR2 SVGAGI. CDR3 in DNA: TGTGCCAGCAGTTACTCTTCGGGAGTGTCACCCCTCCACTTT. The encoded protein is CASSYSSGVSPLHF.